Described below is a single T cell receptor beta chain sequence and its context. Its specificity is unknown. The data belong to a study of cytomegalovirus exposure and HLA in healthy donors. Notes on the study in general: In vitro, three CMV-associated chains proved specific for CMV antigens. A later look showed TCR association rates differing by HLA locus, highest for DRB1 and lowest for HLA-C.

With 60 Vbeta and 13 Jbeta primers, the PCR was carried out. The assay was immunoSEQ multiplex PCR, and TCRdb's table has in-frame clones only and misses some. Among roughly 160,000 clones listed, 70% to 85% were seen once. Germline CDR1 reads SGHDT; CDR2 reads YYEEEE. The CDR3 is 13 residues long. V was pared by 4 bases and J by 5 bases, with 12 bases between. The receptor was derived from a man in his forties in good health and CMV-seronegative. Sequencing used PBMCs. The chain combines TRBV5-6 with TRBJ2-5; D may be TRBD2 (6 bases). CDR3 nucleotides: TGTGCCAGCAGCGGTTGGGGGGTGGAGACCCAGTACTTC. Residues: CASSGWGVETQYF.